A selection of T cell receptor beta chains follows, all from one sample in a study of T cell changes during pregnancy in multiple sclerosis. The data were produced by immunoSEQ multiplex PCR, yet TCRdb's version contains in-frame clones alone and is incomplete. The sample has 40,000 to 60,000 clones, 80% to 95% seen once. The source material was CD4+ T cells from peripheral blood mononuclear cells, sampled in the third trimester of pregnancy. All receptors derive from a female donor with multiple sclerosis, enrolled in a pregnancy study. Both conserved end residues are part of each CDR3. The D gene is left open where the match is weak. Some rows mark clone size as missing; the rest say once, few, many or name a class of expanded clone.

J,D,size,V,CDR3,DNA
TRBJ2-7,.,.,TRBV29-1,CSVVTVQEQYF,TGCAGCGTTGTGACAGTCCAGGAGCAGTACTTC
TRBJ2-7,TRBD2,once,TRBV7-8,CASSLEAGGSYEQYF,TGTGCCAGCAGCCTAGAAGCGGGGGGCTCCTACGAGCAGTACTTC
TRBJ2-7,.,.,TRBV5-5,CASSLATDYEQYF,TGTGCCAGCAGCTTGGCGACAGACTACGAGCAGTACTTC
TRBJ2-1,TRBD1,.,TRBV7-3,CASKRTGGFLDNEQFF,TGTGCCAGCAAGAGAACAGGGGGCTTCTTGGACAATGAGCAGTTCTTC
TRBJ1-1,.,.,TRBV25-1,CASSPGEHTEAFF,TGTGCCAGCAGTCCCGGGGAGCACACTGAAGCTTTCTTT
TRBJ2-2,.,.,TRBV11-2,CASSLVGHSTGELFF,TGTGCCAGCAGTCTCGTTGGACATAGCACCGGGGAGCTGTTTTTT
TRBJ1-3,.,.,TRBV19,CASSAPDRAGNTIYF,TGTGCCAGTAGTGCGCCTGACAGAGCTGGAAACACCATATATTTT
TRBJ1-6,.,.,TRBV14,CASSQGQYNSPLHF,TGTGCCAGCAGCCAAGGACAGTATAATTCACCCCTCCACTTT
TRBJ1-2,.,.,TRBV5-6,CASSLLANYGYTF,TGTGCCAGCAGCTTGTTAGCTAACTATGGCTACACCTTC
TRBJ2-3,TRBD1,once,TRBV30,CAWGQGVGDTQYF,TGTGCCTGGGGACAGGGTGTAGGGGATACGCAGTATTTT
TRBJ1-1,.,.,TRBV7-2,CASSFMGVNTEAFF,TGTGCCAGCAGCTTTATGGGAGTGAACACTGAAGCTTTCTTT
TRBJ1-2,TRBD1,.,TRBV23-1,CASSRTGLRGYTF,TGCGCCAGCAGCCGGACAGGGCTTCGTGGCTACACCTTC
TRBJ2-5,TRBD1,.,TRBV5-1,CASPTTGQGFRETQYF,TGCGCCAGCCCCACCACTGGACAGGGTTTTAGAGAGACCCAGTACTTC
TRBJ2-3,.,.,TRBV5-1,CASSPGEPTDTQYF,TGCGCCAGCAGCCCAGGCGAGCCCACAGATACGCAGTATTTT
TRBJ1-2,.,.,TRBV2,CASSADLGGYTF,TGTGCCAGCAGTGCGGACTTGGGGGGCTACACCTTC
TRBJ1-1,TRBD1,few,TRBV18,CASSPRTGLNPASNTEAFF,TGTGCCAGCTCACCCAGGACAGGGTTAAACCCAGCCTCGAACACTGAAGCTTTCTTT
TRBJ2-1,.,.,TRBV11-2,CASSRVGGPYNEQFF,TGTGCCAGCAGCCGGGTGGGGGGGCCCTACAATGAGCAGTTCTTC
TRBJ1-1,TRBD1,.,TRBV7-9,CASSGQGQNTEAFF,TGTGCCAGCAGCGGACAGGGACAGAACACTGAAGCTTTCTTT
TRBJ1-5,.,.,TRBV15,CATSAGSSTNQPQHF,TGTGCCACCAGCGCGGGGTCTTCTACCAATCAGCCCCAGCATTTT
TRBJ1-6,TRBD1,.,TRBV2,CASGGQGDNSPLHF,TGTGCCAGCGGGGGACAGGGTGATAATTCACCCCTCCACTTT
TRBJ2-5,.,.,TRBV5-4,CASSLAGGETQYF,TGTGCCAGCAGCTTGGCCGGTGGTGAGACCCAGTACTTC
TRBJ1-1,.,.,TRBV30,CACGPIRGGNTEAFF,TGTGCCTGTGGTCCGATTCGAGGGGGTAACACTGAAGCTTTCTTT
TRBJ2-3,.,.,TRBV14,CASSQVVTSTDTQYF,TGTGCCAGCAGCCAAGTAGTCACTAGCACAGATACGCAGTATTTT
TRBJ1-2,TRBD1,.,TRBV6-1,CASSASGQGIYGYTF,TGTGCCAGCAGTGCCTCCGGACAGGGGATTTATGGCTACACCTTC
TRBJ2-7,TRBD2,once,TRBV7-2,CASSSTGGISYEQYF,TGTGCCAGCAGCTCCACGGGGGGGATCTCCTACGAGCAGTACTTC
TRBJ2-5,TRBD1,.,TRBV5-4,CASQQGSGTQYF,TGTGCCAGCCAACAGGGGAGTGGGACCCAGTACTTC
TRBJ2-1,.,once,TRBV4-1,CASTSTYPGGYNEQFF,TGCGCCAGCACCTCAACCTACCCCGGGGGCTACAATGAGCAGTTCTTC
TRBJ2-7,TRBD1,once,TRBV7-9,CASLSGTGAYEQYF,TGTGCCAGCCTCAGTGGGACAGGAGCCTACGAGCAGTACTTC
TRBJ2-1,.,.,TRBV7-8,CASSSTQGYNEQFF,TGTGCCAGCAGCTCCACTCAGGGGTACAATGAGCAGTTCTTC
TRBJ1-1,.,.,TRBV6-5,CASSYESRGTEAFF,TGTGCCAGCAGTTACGAAAGTCGGGGCACTGAAGCTTTCTTT
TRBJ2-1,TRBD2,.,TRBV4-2,CASSPGLRGNEQFF,TGTGCCAGCAGTCCGGGACTACGAGGCAATGAGCAGTTCTTC
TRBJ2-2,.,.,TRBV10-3,CAISETQRGGELFF,TGTGCCATCAGTGAGACCCAAAGGGGCGGGGAGCTGTTTTTT
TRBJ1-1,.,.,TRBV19,CASSILGTLNTEAFF,TGTGCCAGTAGTATCTTGGGCACCCTGAACACTGAAGCTTTCTTT
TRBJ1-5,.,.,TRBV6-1,CASSDIMLLGGQPQHF,TGTGCCAGCAGTGATATTATGTTGCTGGGAGGTCAGCCCCAGCATTTT
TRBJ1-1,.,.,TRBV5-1,CASSGKGGTEAFF,TGCGCCAGCAGCGGAAAGGGAGGGACTGAAGCTTTCTTT
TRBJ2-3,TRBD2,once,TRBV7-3,CASSFSGEGTQYF,TGTGCCAGCAGCTTCAGCGGGGAGGGCACGCAGTATTTT
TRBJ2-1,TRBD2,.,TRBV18,CASSPSASGGSSYNEQFF,TGTGCCAGCTCACCATCGGCTAGCGGGGGGTCCTCCTACAATGAGCAGTTCTTC
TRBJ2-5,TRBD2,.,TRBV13,CASSPASGGVARTQYF,TGTGCCAGCAGTCCGGCGTCGGGGGGAGTAGCGAGGACCCAGTACTTC
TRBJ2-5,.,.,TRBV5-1,CASSKQNSQETQYF,TGCGCCAGCAGCAAACAGAACTCCCAAGAGACCCAGTACTTC
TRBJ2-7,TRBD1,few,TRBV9,CASSPRDRGVSEQYF,TGTGCCAGCAGCCCAAGGGACAGGGGGGTTTCCGAGCAGTACTTC
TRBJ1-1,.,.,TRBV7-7,CASSSGLNTEAFF,TGTGCCAGCAGCTCAGGGTTGAACACTGAAGCTTTCTTT
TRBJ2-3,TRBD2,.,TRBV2,CASTRLAGLTDTQYF,TGTGCCAGCACGCGACTAGCGGGGTTGACAGATACGCAGTATTTT
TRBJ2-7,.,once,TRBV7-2,CASSTANYEQYF,TGTGCCAGCAGCACAGCAAACTACGAGCAGTACTTC
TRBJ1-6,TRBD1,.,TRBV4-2,CASSQAGTGSYNSPLHF,TGTGCCAGCAGCCAAGCCGGGACAGGGTCCTATAATTCACCCCTCCACTTT
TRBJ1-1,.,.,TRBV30,CAWSLGSNTEAFF,TGTGCCTGGAGTTTAGGGAGCAACACTGAAGCTTTCTTT
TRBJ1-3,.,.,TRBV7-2,CASSSPGGRNTIYF,TGTGCCAGCAGCTCCCCCGGGGGTAGAAACACCATATATTTT
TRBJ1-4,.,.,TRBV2,CASKLQDTNEKLFF,TGTGCCAGCAAGTTACAGGATACCAATGAAAAACTGTTTTTT
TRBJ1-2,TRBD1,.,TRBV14,CASSQDLQGGANYGYTF,TGTGCCAGCAGCCAAGATCTACAGGGGGGAGCTAACTATGGCTACACCTTC
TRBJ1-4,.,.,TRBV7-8,CASSLPRTGGNEKLFF,TGTGCCAGCAGCTTACCGCGGACCGGAGGAAATGAAAAACTGTTTTTT
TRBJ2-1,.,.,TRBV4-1,CASSQDYQTSSYNEQFF,TGCGCCAGCAGCCAAGATTACCAAACCAGCTCCTACAATGAGCAGTTCTTC
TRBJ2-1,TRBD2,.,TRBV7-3,CASSFLGGVLWNEQFF,TGTGCCAGCAGCTTTCTGGGGGGGGTCTTGTGGAATGAGCAGTTCTTC
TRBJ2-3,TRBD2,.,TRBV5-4,CASSFGAPSGGAQDTQYF,TGTGCCAGCAGCTTCGGGGCTCCTAGCGGGGGGGCCCAAGATACGCAGTATTTT
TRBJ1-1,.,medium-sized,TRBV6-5,CASRFRGLTNTEAFF,TGTGCCAGCAGGTTTAGGGGCCTAACGAACACTGAAGCTTTCTTT
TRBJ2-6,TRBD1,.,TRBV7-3,CASSSSQTGVSSGANVLTF,TGTGCCAGCAGCTCCTCCCAGACAGGGGTCTCCTCTGGGGCCAACGTCCTGACTTTC
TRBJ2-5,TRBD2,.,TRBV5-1,CASSPGLAQETQYF,TGCGCCAGCAGCCCGGGACTAGCCCAAGAGACCCAGTACTTC
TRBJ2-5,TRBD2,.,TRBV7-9,CASSLASGLAGGKETQYF,TGTGCCAGCAGCTTAGCATCGGGACTAGCGGGGGGGAAAGAGACCCAGTACTTC
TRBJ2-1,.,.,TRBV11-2,CATLGGVNEQFF,TGTGCCACCCTAGGGGGGGTAAATGAGCAGTTCTTC
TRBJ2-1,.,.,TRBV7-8,CASSFELSSSNEQFF,TGTGCCAGCAGCTTTGAGCTATCCTCTAGCAATGAGCAGTTCTTC
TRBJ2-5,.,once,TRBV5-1,CASSLEPSSTDQYF,TGCGCCAGCAGCTTGGAACCTTCTAGTACGGACCAGTACTTC
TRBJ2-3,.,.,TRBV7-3,CASSLMVPRQATRRASPTDTQYF,TGTGCCAGCAGCTTAATGGTCCCGAGACAGGCAACGCGCAGGGCCAGCCCCACAGATACGCAGTATTTT